A selection of T cell receptor beta chains follows, all from one sample in a study of shared clonotypes between healthy human individuals. TCRdb keeps only in-frame clones here, not all; method: immunoSEQ multiplex PCR. This table has some 300,000 clones, around four fifths appearing once. What was sequenced was memory CD4+ T cells sorted from blood. The receptors shown here come from a young man in good health. Each CDR3 is given with its conserved first and last residue. The D gene is left open where the match is weak. For some rows the clone size is stated as once, few or many, or as a class when expanded; others skip it.

j_gene | v_gene | abundance | d_gene | CDR3aa | CDR3nt
TRBJ2-7 | TRBV6-5 | . | . | CASSYSGGGPYEQYF | TGTGCCAGCAGTTACTCGGGCGGAGGCCCCTACGAGCAGTACTTC
TRBJ2-1 | TRBV4-1 | . | TRBD2 | CASGLAGTGYEQFF | TGCGCCAGCGGGCTAGCGGGCACGGGGTATGAGCAGTTCTTC
TRBJ2-3 | TRBV7-6 | . | . | CATQRGDTQYF | TGTGCTACCCAGAGGGGAGATACGCAGTATTTT
TRBJ2-7 | TRBV7-8 | . | . | CASSPGQIYEQYF | TGTGCCAGCAGCCCTGGACAGATCTACGAGCAGTACTTC
TRBJ2-7 | TRBV7-6 | . | . | CASSQRVKGRKGENYEQYF | TGTGCCAGCAGCCAAAGGGTAAAGGGGAGAAAAGGGGAAAATTACGAGCAGTACTTC
TRBJ2-1 | TRBV5-1 | . | . | CASSTGPSNEQFF | TGCGCCAGCAGCACGGGACCTTCAAATGAGCAGTTCTTC
TRBJ2-7 | TRBV2 | many | . | CASSEQGPSREQYF | TGTGCCAGCAGTGAGCAGGGACCTTCCCGCGAGCAGTACTTC
TRBJ2-7 | TRBV2 | few | TRBD1 | CASVRDSLYEQYF | TGTGCCAGCGTTCGGGACAGCCTCTACGAGCAGTACTTC
TRBJ2-6 | TRBV6-1 | few | . | CASSGTVYSGANVLTF | TGTGCCAGCAGTGGGACAGTTTACTCTGGGGCCAACGTCCTGACTTTC
TRBJ1-5 | TRBV28 | . | TRBD1 | CASSLHGRGMQPQHF | TGTGCCAGCAGTTTACATGGCAGGGGGATGCAGCCCCAGCATTTT
TRBJ1-1 | TRBV5-6 | few | . | CASAIGGTTEAFF | TGTGCCAGCGCGATCGGAGGGACAACTGAAGCTTTCTTT
TRBJ2-7 | TRBV7-2 | few | . | CASSPHQYEQYF | TGTGCCAGCAGCCCCCACCAATACGAGCAGTACTTC
TRBJ2-7 | TRBV28 | . | . | CASSQQAYEQYF | TGTGCCAGCAGTCAACAAGCCTACGAGCAGTACTTC
TRBJ1-4 | TRBV10-3 | . | . | CATAGEGEKLFF | TGTGCCACCGCAGGGGAGGGTGAAAAACTGTTTTTT
TRBJ2-2 | TRBV27 | . | . | CASSRTPNTGELFF | TGTGCCAGCTCCCGGACTCCGAACACCGGGGAGCTGTTTTTT
TRBJ2-4 | TRBV5-8 | many | . | CASSLRQGGKNIQYF | TGTGCCAGCAGCTTGCGGCAGGGGGGCAAAAACATTCAGTACTTC
TRBJ1-2 | TRBV18 | . | . | CASSPESGSSNYGYTF | TGTGCCAGCTCACCGGAATCGGGGTCCTCTAACTATGGCTACACCTTC
TRBJ1-2 | TRBV7-8 | . | TRBD1 | CASSPKTGGPNYGYTF | TGTGCCAGCAGCCCTAAAACAGGGGGCCCAAACTATGGCTACACCTTC
TRBJ1-1 | TRBV11-2 | . | . | CASSFGQLNTEAFF | TGTGCCAGCAGCTTCGGACAGTTGAACACTGAAGCTTTCTTT
TRBJ1-3 | TRBV5-1 | . | TRBD1 | CASSWGQGASSGNTIYF | TGCGCCAGCAGCTGGGGACAGGGGGCGAGCTCTGGAAACACCATATATTTT
TRBJ2-7 | TRBV9 | . | TRBD1 | CASSVDGQGASEQYF | TGTGCCAGCAGCGTAGATGGACAGGGGGCGAGCGAGCAGTACTTC
TRBJ2-7 | TRBV28 | . | . | CASRELTYEQYF | TGTGCCAGCAGGGAGCTTACCTACGAGCAGTACTTC
TRBJ1-2 | TRBV28 | . | . | CASSLGGHLNYGYTF | TGTGCCAGCAGCTTGGGCGGACATCTAAACTATGGCTACACCTTC
TRBJ2-1 | TRBV5-4 | . | TRBD1 | CASSWGQPSGNEQFF | TGTGCCAGCAGCTGGGGACAGCCCTCGGGCAATGAGCAGTTCTTC
TRBJ2-3 | TRBV5-4 | . | . | CASSLNSGIDTQYF | TGTGCCAGCAGCTTGAATTCGGGGATTGATACGCAGTATTTT
TRBJ1-5 | TRBV18 | . | . | CASSPSSPLGINQPQHF | TGTGCCAGCTCACCGTCATCACCCTTGGGAATCAATCAGCCCCAGCATTTT
TRBJ2-1 | TRBV7-8 | . | . | CASSLVVRGGNEQFF | TGTGCCAGCAGCTTAGTGGTCAGAGGAGGCAATGAGCAGTTCTTC
TRBJ2-2 | TRBV5-1 | . | TRBD1 | CASSVNGQGFTGELFF | TGCGCCAGCAGCGTTAATGGACAGGGGTTTACCGGGGAGCTGTTTTTT
TRBJ1-1 | TRBV6-6 | . | . | CASSYRPAGYGTEAFF | TGTGCCAGCAGTTACCGCCCAGCAGGGTACGGGACTGAAGCTTTCTTT
TRBJ1-1 | TRBV5-1 | once | . | CASSSPSETEAFF | TGCGCCAGCAGCAGCCCTTCGGAGACTGAAGCTTTCTTT
TRBJ1-5 | TRBV2 | . | . | CASSGTFPLNQPQHF | TGTGCCAGCAGTGGGACATTCCCTCTGAATCAGCCCCAGCATTTT
TRBJ1-5 | TRBV27 | . | TRBD1 | CASKPGQGGNQPQHF | TGTGCCAGCAAACCCGGACAGGGGGGAAATCAGCCCCAGCATTTT
TRBJ2-7 | TRBV15 | . | . | CATSRDGGVYEQYF | TGTGCCACCAGCAGGGATGGAGGGGTATACGAGCAGTACTTC
TRBJ2-1 | TRBV19 | once | TRBD2 | CASSLAGGDEQFF | TGTGCCAGTTCTCTAGCGGGAGGTGATGAGCAGTTCTTC
TRBJ2-1 | TRBV7-9 | many | TRBD2 | CASSLALAGAYNEQFF | TGTGCCAGCAGCCTAGCTCTAGCGGGAGCCTACAATGAGCAGTTCTTC
TRBJ2-7 | TRBV5-1 | once | . | CASSSHSPPKGYEQYF | TGCGCCAGCAGCTCACACAGCCCCCCGAAGGGTTACGAGCAGTACTTC
TRBJ2-5 | TRBV9 | . | . | CASSVSGGPGLEAQYF | TGTGCCAGCAGCGTGTCGGGGGGCCCGGGACTGGAGGCCCAGTACTTC
TRBJ1-1 | TRBV2 | . | TRBD1 | CASSVGQGAEAFF | TGTGCCAGCAGTGTGGGACAGGGGGCTGAAGCTTTCTTT
TRBJ2-1 | TRBV4-2 | few | TRBD2 | CASSQDRDGGRASVF | TGTGCCAGCAGCCAAGACAGAGACGGCGGGAGGGCCTCGGTCTTC
TRBJ2-1 | TRBV18 | . | . | CASSRVLDNEQFF | TGTGCCAGCTCACGGGTCCTAGACAATGAGCAGTTCTTC
TRBJ2-1 | TRBV11-3 | . | . | CASSLEERTEQFF | TGTGCCAGCAGCTTAGAGGAGCGGACTGAGCAGTTCTTC
TRBJ1-2 | TRBV5-1 | . | TRBD1 | CASSLNRMGQGNYGYTF | TGCGCCAGCAGCTTGAATCGAATGGGACAGGGTAACTATGGCTACACCTTC
TRBJ2-1 | TRBV14 | . | TRBD2 | CASSQVLGGKGRNEQFF | TGTGCCAGCAGCCAAGTCCTGGGGGGGAAAGGGCGGAATGAGCAGTTCTTC
TRBJ1-1 | TRBV19 | . | . | CASRGVVSNTEAFF | TGTGCCAGTAGGGGGGTGGTATCGAACACTGAAGCTTTCTTT
TRBJ2-3 | TRBV19 | . | TRBD2 | CASSIRLAGGPVSDTQYF | TGTGCCAGTAGTATTCGGCTAGCGGGAGGGCCCGTATCTGATACGCAGTATTTT
TRBJ2-3 | TRBV7-2 | . | TRBD2 | CASSLLAGGGTDTQYF | TGTGCCAGCAGCTTACTAGCGGGAGGAGGCACAGATACGCAGTATTTT
TRBJ1-2 | TRBV4-3 | . | . | CASSQLTGTDYGYTF | TGCGCCAGCAGCCAATTAACAGGGACCGACTATGGCTACACCTTC
TRBJ1-4 | TRBV27 | few | . | CASRRGGKNEKLFF | TGTGCCTCCCGGCGGGGGGGGAAGAATGAAAAACTGTTTTTT
TRBJ1-1 | TRBV7-9 | . | TRBD1 | CASSPSKDREIAFF | TGTGCCAGCAGCCCATCGAAGGACAGGGAAATAGCTTTCTTT
TRBJ1-4 | TRBV5-5 | . | . | CASSSQVEGGEKLFF | TGTGCCAGCAGCTCGCAGGTTGAGGGCGGTGAAAAACTGTTTTTT
TRBJ1-1 | TRBV5-4 | . | . | CASSLDPGVSNTEAFF | TGTGCCAGCAGCTTGGACCCAGGGGTGTCGAACACTGAAGCTTTCTTT
TRBJ2-3 | TRBV2 | once | TRBD2 | CASRGLAGATDTQYF | TGTGCCAGCAGGGGACTAGCGGGGGCCACAGATACGCAGTATTTT
TRBJ1-1 | TRBV25-1 | . | . | CASSERRSDTEAFF | TGTGCCAGCAGTGAGCGGCGGTCGGACACTGAAGCTTTCTTT
TRBJ2-5 | TRBV28 | . | TRBD1 | CASSWGQGLQETQYF | TGTGCCAGCAGTTGGGGACAGGGCCTTCAAGAGACCCAGTACTTC
TRBJ2-6 | TRBV11-2 | . | . | CASSFTVTGANVLTF | TGTGCCAGCAGCTTCACAGTAACTGGGGCCAACGTCCTGACTTTC
TRBJ2-4 | TRBV4-2 | . | . | CASSRDFSGIAKNIQYF | TGTGCCAGCAGCCGAGACTTTAGCGGTATAGCCAAAAACATTCAGTACTTC
TRBJ1-1 | TRBV7-3 | . | TRBD1 | CASSRDSLNTEAFF | TGTGCCAGCAGCCGGGACAGCCTTAACACTGAAGCTTTCTTT
TRBJ2-1 | TRBV29-1 | . | . | CSVEGLGMYEQFF | TGCAGCGTTGAGGGACTGGGTATGTATGAGCAGTTCTTC
TRBJ2-1 | TRBV11-3 | . | TRBD2 | CASSALSSGSSIGIVNEQFF | TGTGCCAGCAGCGCCTTATCTAGCGGGAGTTCGATCGGGATCGTAAATGAGCAGTTCTTC
TRBJ2-5 | TRBV7-9 | . | . | CASSFRRVETQYF | TGTGCCAGCAGCTTTCGGCGGGTAGAGACCCAGTACTTC